A single sample gave rise to the 10 T cell receptor beta chains below, sequenced in a study of low-dose radiotherapy and immunotherapy resistance in tumors. Regarding time point: after trial treatment. Treatment described: LDRT plus nivolumab, ipilimumab, low-dose cyclophosphamide and aspirin (RACIN trial). Primers used for first-strand cDNA, a TRAV- and TRBV-specific set, covered both alpha and beta chains. TCRs were put through 20 to 25 PCR cycles of amplification with Phusion. A constant-region primer and the V-primer adapter served as the primer pair. TCRdb passed the reads through MiXCR, listing each CDR3 protein once. The table records just over 90,000 distinct CDR3 sequences, 20% of them present only once. The sequencing here drew on PBMCs, taken after low-dose radiotherapy plus immunotherapy. All receptors derive from a female donor with ovarian cancer.

This clonotype occurred many times. The chain links TRBV9 to TRBJ2-7; TRBD1 agrees at 8 bases. The V and J ends lost 2 bases and 5 bases, in that order; junction bases with no gene match: 6. The CDR3 runs 14 residues. Germline V CDR1 and CDR2: SGDLS, YYNGEE. As DNA, the CDR3 is TGTGCCAGCAGCGTTACAGGGGGTCGAAACGAGCAGTACTTC. This sequence encodes CASSVTGGRNEQYF.

In its sample, this clonotype was seen many times. CDR3 bases: TGTGCCAGCAGCCAAGTTTCTAGTACGCAGTATTTT. Its translation: CASSQVSSTQYF. J is TRBJ2-3 and V is TRBV3-1, with no clear D. CDR3 length: 12 amino acids. The ends were cut back, 1 base at V and 8 bases at J, with 7 bases in the middle. The germline CDR1 and CDR2 sequences are LGHDT and YNNKEL (reference sequence).

This clonotype was counted ten times or more. The V gene is TRBV11-2, the J gene TRBJ2-5; tentatively, D is TRBD1 or TRBD2 (5 bases each). Germline V gives CDR1 SGHAT, CDR2 FQNNGV. The germline V and J ends were trimmed by 2 bases and 3 bases, with 19 bases remaining between them. The CDR3 length is 17 residues. The chain's CDR3 is CASSLRGSRVNEETQYF. The CDR3 coding sequence is TGTGCCAGCAGCTTAAGGGGATCGCGGGTCAATGAAGAGACCCAGTACTTC. The variable domain in full, completed from reference TRBV11-2 and TRBJ2-5, reads EAGVAQSPRYKIIEKRQSVAFWCNPISGHATLYWYQQILGQGPKLLIQFQNNGVVDDSQLPKDRFSAERLKGVDSTLKIQPAKLEDSAVYLCASSLRGSRVNEETQYFGPGTRLLVL.

The chain combines TRBV7-2 with TRBJ2-5; 7 bases line up with TRBD1. V lost 3 bases, J lost 5 bases, and 3 bases stayed unmatched. The germline CDR1 and CDR2 sequences are SGHTA and FQGNSA. The CDR3 is 13 amino acids. The CDR3 DNA follows: TGTGCCAGCAGCTTGGGACAGCGCGAGACCCAGTACTTC. As protein: CASSLGQRETQYF. Full variable domain (remainder filled in from reference TRBV7-2 and TRBJ2-5): GAGVSQSPSNKVTEKGKDVELRCDPISGHTALYWYRQSLGQGLEFLIYFQGNSAPDKSGLPSDRFSAERTGGSVSTLTIQRTQQEDSAVYLCASSLGQRETQYFGPGTRLLVL.

This clonotype was counted ten times or more. The chain combines TRBV2 with TRBJ2-1, with a weak D call TRBD2 (5 bases). The germline V and J ends were trimmed by 6 bases and 6 bases, with 21 bases remaining between them. Germline V gene sequence: CDR1 SNHLY, CDR2 FYNNEI. The CDR3 loop spans 16 amino acids. The CDR3 spells CASRKLVSSQRNEQFF. The CDR3 DNA is TGTGCCAGCAGAAAACTAGTTTCGAGCCAACGCAATGAGCAGTTCTTC.

V gene TRBV7-9 combines with J gene TRBJ1-1; D gene uncertain. From germline, CDR1 is SEHNR and CDR2 FQNEAQ (reference sequence). Trimming removed 7 bases from V and 0 bases from J, with 15 bases in between. CDR3 length: 15 residues. The DNA of the CDR3 is TGTGCCAGCATAAAACTCGATCTAATGAACACTGAAGCTTTCTTT. As protein: CASIKLDLMNTEAFF. Full variable domain (outside the CDR3, taken from reference TRBV7-9 and TRBJ1-1): DTGVSQNPRHKITKRGQNVTFRCDPISEHNRLYWYRQTLGQGPEFLTYFQNEAQLEKSRLLSDRFSAERPKGSFSTLEIQRTEQGDSAMYLCASIKLDLMNTEAFFGQGTRLTVV.

The chain couples TRBV30 to TRBJ2-6; TRBD2 might be the D (6 bases). The length of the CDR3 is 17 residues. V lost 0 bases, J lost 0 bases, and 12 bases lay in between. Per germline, CDR1 GTSNPN and CDR2 SVGIG (reference sequence). The CDR3 nucleotides read TGTGCCTGGAGTGTATCGGGGGTGGACTCTGGGGCCAACGTCCTGACTTTC. Protein sequence: CAWSVSGVDSGANVLTF. Looking up the rest from reference TRBV30 and TRBJ2-6 gives the full variable domain: SQTIHQWPATLVQPVGSPLSLECTVEGTSNPNLYWYRQAAGRGLQLLFYSVGIGQISSEVPQNLSASRPQDRQFILSSKKLLLSDSGFYLCAWSVSGVDSGANVLTFGAGSRLTVL.

Of note for this clonotype: This could be a read error, since a much larger clone is one nucleotide away. The gene calls are TRBV4-3 and TRBJ2-7; the D gene is possibly TRBD1 (5 bases). The length of the CDR3 is 17 residues. Germline CDR1 is LGHNA and CDR2 is YSLEER. The CDR3 sequence: CVSSPGKGIDVSYEQYF. Written as DNA, the CDR3 is TGCGTCAGCAGCCCTGGGAAGGGGATAGACGTCTCCTACGAGCAGTACTTC.

This clonotype was counted at least ten times. The CDR3 is CASSTQGAYNSPLHF. The DNA of the CDR3 is TGTGCCAGCAGTACACAGGGGGCCTATAATTCACCCCTCCACTTT. This chain connects TRBV27 to TRBJ1-6; 8 bases are a match to TRBD1. The germline V gene encodes CDR1 MNHEY and CDR2 SMNVEV (reference sequence). The ends lost 5 bases at V and 2 bases at J; junction bases unmatched: 2. The CDR3 contains 15 residues.

The chain uses TRBV7-6 and TRBJ2-5; no firm D call. Germline CDR1 is SGHVS and CDR2 is FNYEAQ. Trimming stripped 2 bases from V and 3 bases from J, with 4 bases between. The CDR3 contains 12 residues. The CDR3 DNA sequence: TGTGCCAGCAGCTTAATAGAAGAGACCCAGTACTTC. Translation gives CASSLIEETQYF. The complete variable domain, with remaining parts taken from reference TRBV7-6 and TRBJ2-5, reads GAGVSQSPRYKVTKRGQDVALRCDPISGHVSLYWYRQALGQGPEFLTYFNYEAQQDKSGLPNDRFSAERPEGSISTLTIQRTEQRDSAMYRCASSLIEETQYFGPGTRLLVL.